This T cell receptor beta chain was sequenced in a study of blood T cell repertoires in COVID-19. Overall study: COVID-19 samples collected from the United States, Italy and Spain covered acute and convalescent phases.

The data were produced by immunoSEQ multiplex PCR, yet TCRdb's version contains in-frame clones alone and is incomplete. The table shows 200,000 or so clones, with about 88% occurring only once. All enrollees were roughly 18 to 89 years old and from roughly 26 US areas. Sequences were obtained from PBMCs or T cells enriched from blood (not recorded which). The clonotype originates from a woman aged 25 to 39 who had recovered from COVID-19.

Here the CDR3 DNA reads TGTGCCAGCAGCACTAGCCGCCGGGGAGGGGTGGACACTGAAGCTTTCTTT. This translates into CASSTSRRGGVDTEAFF. J is TRBJ1-1 and V is TRBV11-2; possibly TRBD1 for D (5 bases). The V end lost 5 bases, the J end lost 3 bases, and 22 bases lay between the germline ends. The CDR3 length is 17 residues. The germline CDR1 and CDR2 sequences are SGHAT and FQNNGV.